This T cell receptor (beta chain) was identified during a study of blood T cell repertoires in COVID-19. Turning to the study itself: Acute and convalescent COVID-19 samples came from the United States, Italy and Spain.

Those who participated ranged in age from roughly 18 to 95 years and resided in 20 to 30 US areas. The CDR3 is 12 amino acids. CDR1 SQVTM and CDR2 ANQGSEA come from the germline V gene. Germline trimming cut 7 bases from V and 7 bases from J; bases unmatched to any gene: 7. Method: immunoSEQ multiplex PCR; TCRdb's copy keeps in-frame clones and lacks some. The sample includes hundreds of thousands of clones, 75% to 90% of them seen just once. Sequenced: PBMCs or T cells enriched from blood (not recorded which). The chain uses TRBV29-1 and TRBJ1-1; 9 bases line up with TRBD1. The sequence was collected from a man aged 25 to 45 who had recovered from COVID-19. Here the CDR3 DNA reads TGCAGCGGCGGGACAGGGAATCTTGAAGCTTTCTTT. Encoded protein: CSGGTGNLEAFF.